The entry below gives a single T cell receptor (beta chain) sequence along with its context. Its matching antigen is unknown. Unrecorded immune exposures were likely, despite nominal health at sampling. The data originate from a study of cytomegalovirus exposure and HLA in healthy donors. Findings and caveats of the study: Later analysis identified several of the most significant clusters that appeared linked to common viral pathogens. Confirmation was obtained in vitro that three CMV-associated chains are specific for CMV antigens.

Both 60 Vbeta primers and 13 Jbeta primers went into the PCR. This table comes from immunoSEQ multiplex PCR, and its TCRdb copy is limited to in-frame clones, with some not included. The sample holds some 98,000 clones; around 84% are singletons and the top ten take around 10%. Germline assignment: CDR1 MNHNY and CDR2 SVGAGI (reference sequence). V lost 6 bases and J 4 bases, leaving 13 bases between the germline ends. This CDR3 spans 14 amino acids. The receptor was isolated from a human donor in good health. Sequenced: PBMCs. The chain uses TRBV6-6 and TRBJ1-3; maybe TRBD1 (5 bases). The CDR3 sequence: CASSPGGEGNTIYF. The DNA of the CDR3 is TGTGCCAGCAGCCCCGGAGGGGAAGGAAACACCATATATTTT.